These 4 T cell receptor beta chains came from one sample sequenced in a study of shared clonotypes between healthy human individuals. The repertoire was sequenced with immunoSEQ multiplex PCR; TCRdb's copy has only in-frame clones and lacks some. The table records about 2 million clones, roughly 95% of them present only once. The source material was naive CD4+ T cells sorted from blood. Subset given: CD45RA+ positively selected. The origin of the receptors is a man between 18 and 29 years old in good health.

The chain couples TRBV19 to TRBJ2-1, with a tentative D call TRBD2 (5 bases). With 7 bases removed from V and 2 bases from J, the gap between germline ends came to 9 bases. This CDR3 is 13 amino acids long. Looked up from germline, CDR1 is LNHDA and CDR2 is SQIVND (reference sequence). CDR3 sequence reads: CASTEGPYNEQFF. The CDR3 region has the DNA TGTGCCAGTACAGAGGGCCCCTACAATGAGCAGTTCTTC.

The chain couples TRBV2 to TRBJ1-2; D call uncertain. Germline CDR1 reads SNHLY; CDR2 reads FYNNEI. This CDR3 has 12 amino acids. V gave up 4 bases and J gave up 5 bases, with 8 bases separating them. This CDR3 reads CASSVAFYGYTF. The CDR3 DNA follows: TGTGCCAGCAGTGTGGCCTTTTATGGCTACACCTTC.

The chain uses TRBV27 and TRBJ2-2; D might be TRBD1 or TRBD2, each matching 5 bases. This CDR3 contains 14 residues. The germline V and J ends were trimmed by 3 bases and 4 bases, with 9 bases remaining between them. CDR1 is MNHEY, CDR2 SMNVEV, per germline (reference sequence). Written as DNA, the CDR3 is TGTGCCAGCAGTTTCTCAGGGACCACCGGGGAGCTGTTTTTT. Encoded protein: CASSFSGTTGELFF.

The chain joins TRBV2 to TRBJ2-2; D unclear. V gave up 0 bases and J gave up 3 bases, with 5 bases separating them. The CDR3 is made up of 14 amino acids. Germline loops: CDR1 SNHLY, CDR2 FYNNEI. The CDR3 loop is CASSEAGYTGELFF. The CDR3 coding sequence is TGTGCCAGCAGTGAAGCGGGGTACACCGGGGAGCTGTTTTTT.